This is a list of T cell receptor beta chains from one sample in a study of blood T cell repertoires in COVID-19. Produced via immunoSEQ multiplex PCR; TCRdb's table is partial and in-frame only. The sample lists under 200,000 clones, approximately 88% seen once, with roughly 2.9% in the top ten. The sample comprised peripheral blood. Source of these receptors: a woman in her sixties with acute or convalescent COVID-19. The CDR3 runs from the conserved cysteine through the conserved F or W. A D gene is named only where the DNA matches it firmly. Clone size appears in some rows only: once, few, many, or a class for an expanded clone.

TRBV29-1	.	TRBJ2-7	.	CSVTGGDSYEQYF	TGCAGCGTAACAGGGGGGGACTCCTACGAGCAGTACTTC
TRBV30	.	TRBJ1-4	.	CAWNRRGARAEKLFF	TGTGCCTGGAACCGTCGGGGGGCAAGGGCTGAAAAACTGTTTTTT
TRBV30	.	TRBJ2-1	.	CAWSESSYNEQFF	TGTGCCTGGTCTGAGAGCTCCTACAATGAGCAGTTCTTC
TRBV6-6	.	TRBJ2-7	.	CASSYGRPSVYEQYF	TGTGCCAGCAGTTACGGGAGGCCCTCCGTCTACGAGCAGTACTTC
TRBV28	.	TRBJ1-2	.	CASTDSNYGYTF	TGTGCCAGTACAGACAGTAACTATGGCTACACCTTC
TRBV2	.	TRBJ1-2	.	CASSPDRVYGYTF	TGTGCCAGCAGCCCCGACAGAGTCTATGGCTACACCTTC
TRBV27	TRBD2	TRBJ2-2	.	CASSLAAGELFF	TGTGCCAGCAGCCTAGCGGCCGGGGAGCTGTTTTTT
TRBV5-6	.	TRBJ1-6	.	CASGLGGREGSPLHF	TGTGCCAGCGGCCTCGGTGGCAGGGAGGGATCACCCCTCCACTTT
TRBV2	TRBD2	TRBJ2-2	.	CASSEVAGGSGAGELFF	TGTGCCAGCAGTGAGGTAGCGGGGGGGAGCGGAGCCGGGGAGCTGTTTTTT
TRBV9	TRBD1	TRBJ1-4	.	CASSHRGQNRGLNEKLFF	TGTGCCAGCAGCCACCGGGGCCAAAATAGGGGGCTCAATGAAAAACTGTTTTTT
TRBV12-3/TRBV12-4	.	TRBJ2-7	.	CASSFREEVEQYF	TGTGCCAGCAGTTTCCGAGAGGAGGTCGAGCAGTACTTC
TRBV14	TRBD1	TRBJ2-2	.	CASSQEPPEVRDRRTGELFF	TGTGCCAGCAGCCAAGAACCTCCAGAAGTACGGGACAGACGTACCGGGGAGCTGTTTTTT
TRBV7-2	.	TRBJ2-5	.	CASSLVAGAFETQYF	TGTGCCAGCAGCTTAGTCGCGGGGGCATTTGAGACCCAGTACTTC
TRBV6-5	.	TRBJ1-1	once	CASSPHGKPNTEAFF	TGTGCCAGCAGCCCCCACGGGAAACCGAACACTGAAGCTTTCTTT
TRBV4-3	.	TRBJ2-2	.	CASSQGTDYTGELFF	TGCGCCAGCAGCCAAGGGACAGATTATACCGGGGAGCTGTTTTTT
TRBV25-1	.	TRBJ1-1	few	CASRETQGSNTEAFF	TGTGCCAGCAGAGAAACACAGGGTTCAAACACTGAAGCTTTCTTT
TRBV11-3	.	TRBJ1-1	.	CASSLDSRNTEAFF	TGTGCCAGCAGCCTTGACAGTCGGAACACTGAAGCTTTCTTT
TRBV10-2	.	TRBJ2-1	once	CASMRQRPYNEQFF	TGCGCCAGCATGAGACAGCGTCCTTACAATGAGCAGTTCTTC
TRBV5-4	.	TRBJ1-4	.	CASSSTGRGEKLFF	TGTGCCAGCAGCTCCACAGGGAGGGGTGAAAAACTGTTTTTT
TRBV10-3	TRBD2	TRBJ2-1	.	CAISPGLASNEQFF	TGTGCCATCAGCCCGGGACTAGCGAGCAATGAGCAGTTCTTC
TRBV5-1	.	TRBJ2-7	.	CASSPDISYEQYF	TGCGCCAGCAGCCCGGACATCTCCTACGAGCAGTACTTC
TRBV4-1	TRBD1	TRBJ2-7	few	CASSPPGQGDGEQYF	TGCGCCAGCAGCCCTCCCGGTCAGGGGGACGGCGAGCAGTACTTC
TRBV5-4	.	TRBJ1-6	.	CASSLERQNNSPLHF	TGTGCCAGCAGCCTGGAGAGACAGAATAATTCACCCCTCCACTTT
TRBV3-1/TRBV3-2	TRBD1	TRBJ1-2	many	CASSPPDRDANYGYTF	TGTGCCAGCAGCCCTCCCGACAGGGACGCTAACTATGGCTACACCTTC
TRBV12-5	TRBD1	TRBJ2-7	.	CASGLEKGTGPYEQYF	TGTGCTAGTGGTTTGGAAAAGGGGACAGGGCCCTACGAGCAGTACTTC
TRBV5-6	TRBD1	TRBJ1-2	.	CASSLDRGVAGYTF	TGTGCCAGCAGCTTGGACAGGGGTGTGGCTGGCTACACCTTC
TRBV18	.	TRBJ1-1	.	CASSSGGDQEAFF	TGTGCCAGCTCCTCGGGGGGAGATCAAGAAGCTTTCTTT
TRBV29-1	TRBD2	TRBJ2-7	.	CSVLVAGASYEQYF	TGCAGCGTCCTGGTAGCGGGGGCCTCCTACGAGCAGTACTTC
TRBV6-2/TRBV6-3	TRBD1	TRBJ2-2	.	CASSRTGVNTGELFF	TGTGCCAGCAGTCGAACAGGGGTGAACACCGGGGAGCTGTTTTTT
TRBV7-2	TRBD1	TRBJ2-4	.	CASSLLTGRGTAKNIQYF	TGTGCCAGCAGCTTATTGACAGGGAGAGGGACAGCCAAAAACATTCAGTACTTC
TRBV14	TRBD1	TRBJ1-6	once	CASSHTGGSYNSPLHF	TGTGCCAGCAGCCACACAGGGGGCTCCTATAATTCACCCCTCCACTTT
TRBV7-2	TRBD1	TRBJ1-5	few	CASSSQGAEQPQHF	TGTGCCAGCAGCTCACAGGGGGCCGAACAGCCCCAGCATTTT
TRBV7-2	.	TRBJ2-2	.	CASSLSVTANTGELFF	TGTGCCAGCAGCCTCTCCGTGACAGCGAACACCGGGGAGCTGTTTTTT
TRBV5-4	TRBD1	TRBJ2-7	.	CASSSPTGSSYEQYF	TGTGCCAGCAGCTCCCCGACAGGGAGCTCCTACGAGCAGTACTTC
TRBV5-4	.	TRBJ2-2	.	CASRQGTANTGELFF	TGTGCCAGCAGGCAGGGCACAGCGAACACCGGGGAGCTGTTTTTT